The rows below give T cell receptor beta chains drawn from one sample of a study of cytomegalovirus exposure and HLA in healthy donors. Libraries were prepared by immunoSEQ multiplex PCR; TCRdb keeps only in-frame clonotypes and omits some of them. Of 130,000 or so clones in the sample, approximately 80% are singletons; the top ten hold roughly 1.5%. The sequenced material came from PBMCs. These receptors were obtained from a female donor in good health and CMV-seronegative. The CDR3 runs from the conserved cysteine through the conserved F or W. D genes are given only for firm matches. Part of the rows lack a size; the others show once, few, many or a class for expanded clones.

D	V	J	size	CDR3	DNA
TRBD1	TRBV4-3	TRBJ1-1	.	CASSQVPGQVNTEAFF	TGCGCCAGCAGCCAAGTGCCGGGACAGGTGAACACTGAAGCTTTCTTT
.	TRBV9	TRBJ2-3	.	CASSVGPRLTDTQYF	TGTGCCAGCAGCGTAGGTCCTAGATTAACAGATACGCAGTATTTT
.	TRBV10-3	TRBJ2-7	.	CAISESLARFEQYF	TGTGCCATCAGTGAGTCGTTAGCACGGTTCGAGCAGTACTTC
.	TRBV29-1	TRBJ1-2	.	CSVEESQGANYGYTF	TGCAGCGTTGAAGAGTCGCAGGGTGCTAACTATGGCTACACCTTC
.	TRBV18	TRBJ2-2	.	CASSPPLTERTGELFF	TGTGCCAGCTCACCACCGTTGACAGAGCGCACCGGGGAGCTGTTTTTT
.	TRBV19	TRBJ1-5	few	CASSIRSNNQPQHF	TGTGCCAGTAGTATTCGGAGTAACAATCAGCCCCAGCATTTT
.	TRBV27	TRBJ2-2	.	CASSLETANTGELFF	TGTGCCAGCAGTTTGGAGACAGCGAACACCGGGGAGCTGTTTTTT
TRBD1	TRBV7-2	TRBJ2-1	few	CASSPGTGRNNEQFF	TGTGCCAGCAGTCCCGGGACAGGGAGGAACAATGAGCAGTTCTTC
TRBD1	TRBV6-1	TRBJ1-6	few	CASSERQGGNSPLHF	TGTGCCAGCAGTGAGCGACAGGGCGGCAATTCACCCCTCCACTTT
TRBD2	TRBV27	TRBJ2-7	.	CASSSGLAGFYEQYF	TGTGCCAGCAGCTCGGGACTAGCGGGATTCTACGAGCAGTACTTC
TRBD2	TRBV7-2	TRBJ2-7	few	CASSIGTSSTYEQYF	TGTGCCAGCAGTATCGGGACTAGCTCGACCTACGAGCAGTACTTC
.	TRBV27	TRBJ2-2	.	CASSSGSNTGELFF	TGTGCCAGCAGCTCAGGGTCGAACACCGGGGAGCTGTTTTTT
.	TRBV11-2	TRBJ2-5	.	CASSPGRQETQYF	TGTGCCAGCAGCCCCGGGAGACAAGAGACCCAGTACTTC
TRBD1	TRBV6-5	TRBJ2-7	.	CASSLRRTGPYEQYF	TGTGCCAGCAGTCTAAGGAGGACAGGACCCTACGAGCAGTACTTC
.	TRBV5-6	TRBJ1-2	.	CASSLGSGANYGYTF	TGTGCCAGCAGCTTGGGCTCGGGGGCTAACTATGGCTACACCTTC
.	TRBV2	TRBJ1-5	.	CASSVGGTNQPQHF	TGTGCCAGCAGTGTGGGGGGGACCAATCAGCCCCAGCATTTT
.	TRBV7-2	TRBJ2-2	.	CASSLKGGANTGELFF	TGTGCCAGCAGCTTAAAAGGAGGGGCGAACACCGGGGAGCTGTTTTTT
.	TRBV5-1	TRBJ2-3	.	CASSLTGHTTDTQYF	TGCGCCAGCAGCTTGACAGGTCATACCACAGATACGCAGTATTTT
TRBD2	TRBV18	TRBJ2-7	.	CASSQGGYEQYF	TGTGCCAGCTCGCAGGGAGGGTACGAGCAGTACTTC
.	TRBV4-2	TRBJ2-7	.	CASSQAAGNSYEQYF	TGTGCCAGCAGCCAAGCGGCGGGAAACTCCTACGAGCAGTACTTC
.	TRBV4-3	TRBJ1-6	.	CASSQARDDSPLHF	TGCGCCAGCAGCCAAGCCAGGGATGATTCACCCCTCCACTTT
.	TRBV5-1	TRBJ2-5	.	CASSFGGDGETQYF	TGCGCCAGCAGCTTCGGGGGTGACGGTGAGACCCAGTACTTC
TRBD2	TRBV10-2	TRBJ2-5	.	CASSVSGGQETQYF	TGCGCCAGCAGTGTTAGCGGGGGTCAAGAGACCCAGTACTTC
TRBD2	TRBV2	TRBJ2-7	.	CASSGGLYSYEQYF	TGTGCCAGCAGTGGGGGACTATACTCCTACGAGCAGTACTTC
.	TRBV7-8	TRBJ1-1	once	CASSRGVNTEAFF	TGTGCCAGCAGCCGCGGGGTGAACACTGAAGCTTTCTTT
TRBD1	TRBV4-1	TRBJ2-3	.	CASSPGVQGAFGTDTQYF	TGCGCCAGCAGCCCGGGGGTCCAGGGGGCATTCGGTACAGATACGCAGTATTTT
TRBD1	TRBV11-3	TRBJ1-2	.	CASSLVRTLGQDNYGYTF	TGTGCCAGCAGCTTAGTGAGGACTTTGGGACAGGACAACTATGGCTACACCTTC
.	TRBV30	TRBJ2-7	.	CAWVAGYEQYF	TGTGCCTGGGTGGCGGGTTACGAGCAGTACTTC
.	TRBV5-3	TRBJ1-2	.	CARSSTDSRYGYTF	TGTGCCAGAAGCTCCACCGACAGCCGATATGGCTACACCTTC
TRBD2	TRBV19	TRBJ2-7	.	CASSTGLAGPQYF	TGTGCCAGTAGTACGGGACTAGCGGGTCCGCAGTACTTC
TRBD1	TRBV7-9	TRBJ2-7	few	CAITVTGGSYEQYF	TGTGCCATCACTGTGACAGGGGGTTCCTACGAGCAGTACTTC
.	TRBV4-1	TRBJ1-2	.	CASSQAGTYGYTF	TGCGCCAGCAGCCAGGCCGGGACTTATGGCTACACCTTC
.	TRBV5-4	TRBJ1-1	.	CASSLGGLQNTEAFF	TGTGCCAGCAGCTTGGGCGGTCTGCAGAACACTGAAGCTTTCTTT
TRBD2	TRBV11-2	TRBJ2-7	.	CASSLGRGTSGSYEQYF	TGTGCCAGCAGCTTAGGTCGGGGGACTAGCGGATCCTACGAGCAGTACTTC
TRBD1	TRBV5-6	TRBJ1-2	few	CASSRDRARQGYTF	TGTGCCAGCAGCCGAGACAGGGCCCGGCAAGGCTACACCTTC
TRBD2	TRBV5-1	TRBJ2-3	once	CASSFQRESDTQYF	TGCGCCAGCAGCTTCCAGCGGGAATCAGATACGCAGTATTTT
TRBD2	TRBV9	TRBJ2-6	.	CASSGLAGAGANVLTF	TGTGCCAGCAGCGGACTAGCGGGAGCTGGGGCCAACGTCCTGACTTTC
.	TRBV7-9	TRBJ2-5	.	CASSHPGNQETQYF	TGTGCCAGCAGCCACCCGGGTAACCAAGAGACCCAGTACTTC
.	TRBV5-1	TRBJ1-4	.	CASSLVIQPEREKLFF	TGCGCCAGCAGCTTGGTCATTCAACCCGAGCGCGAAAAACTGTTTTTT
.	TRBV7-2	TRBJ2-5	once	CASSPYGLETQYF	TGTGCCAGCAGCCCGTACGGACTAGAGACCCAGTACTTC
.	TRBV28	TRBJ1-4	.	CASTWGGRGEKLFF	TGTGCCAGCACCTGGGGGGGGCGCGGAGAAAAACTGTTTTTT
.	TRBV18	TRBJ1-5	.	CASSPWPDSNQPQHF	TGTGCCAGCTCACCCTGGCCAGATAGCAATCAGCCCCAGCATTTT
TRBD2	TRBV4-2	TRBJ2-1	few	CASSQEAGGPNEQFF	TGTGCCAGCAGCCAAGAAGCGGGAGGGCCAAATGAGCAGTTCTTC
TRBD1	TRBV5-4	TRBJ1-4	.	CASSADRGLTNEKLFF	TGTGCCAGCAGCGCGGACAGGGGGCTGACTAATGAAAAACTGTTTTTT